The 12 T cell receptor beta chains below all came from one sample that was sequenced in a study of T cell clonotyping in hematopoietic cell transplantation. Sequenced by immunoSEQ multiplex PCR; TCRdb stores in-frame clones only, minus some. The sample includes tens of thousands of clones, approximately 94% seen only once; the top ten take 0.7% to 0.95%. The sample comprised peripheral blood mononuclear cells. These receptors came from a woman in her 50s in good health. Some clones in this sample may be carry-over from other donors' samples.

The chain recombines TRBV5-4 with TRBJ1-1; no clear D gene. The V gene lost 4 bases and the J gene lost 6 bases, with 16 bases spanning the gap. Germline V lookup: CDR1 SGHNT, CDR2 YYREEE (reference sequence). This CDR3 comprises 14 residues. The CDR3 DNA reads TGTGCCAGCAGCCCCAGACCCCAAGACGCTGAAGCTTTCTTT. Amino acid sequence: CASSPRPQDAEAFF.

The J gene is TRBJ1-2, the V gene TRBV6-1; D gene ambiguous. Trimming removed 6 bases from V and 2 bases from J, with 13 bases in between. The length of the CDR3 is 14 residues. Germline loops: CDR1 MNHNS, CDR2 SASEGT. The CDR3 loop reads CASRVSGINYGYTF. In nucleotides, the CDR3 is TGTGCCAGCAGGGTGAGCGGGATCAACTATGGCTACACCTTC.

The chain links TRBV5-4 to TRBJ1-2; maybe TRBD1 (6 bases). The CDR3 has 14 amino acids. Trimming took 0 bases from V and 4 from J, leaving 10 bases between them. Germline loops: CDR1 SGHNT, CDR2 YYREEE (reference sequence). CDR3 protein: CASSLGQEFYGYTF. The DNA for the CDR3 is TGTGCCAGCAGCTTGGGACAGGAATTCTATGGCTACACCTTC.

This chain connects TRBV19 to TRBJ1-4; 7 positions agree with TRBD1. Trimming at V came to 5 bases and at J to 3 bases, leaving 6 bases not matched to a gene. CDR1 and CDR2 (germline): LNHDA, SQIVND (reference sequence). The CDR3 has 15 amino acids. The CDR3 loop reads CASSEQTGPNEKLFF. Written as DNA, the CDR3 is TGTGCCAGTAGTGAACAGACAGGGCCTAATGAAAAACTGTTTTTT.

This chain links TRBV11-3 with TRBJ1-1; D unclear. V gave up 4 bases and J gave up 5 bases, with 8 bases separating them. CDR1 is SGHNT and CDR2 is YENEEA in the germline V gene. The CDR3 is 12 amino acids. The CDR3 spells CASSSGGTEAFF. CDR3 DNA sequence: TGTGCCAGCAGCTCTGGAGGGACTGAAGCTTTCTTT.

V and J are TRBV5-1 and TRBJ2-3; TRBD1 might be the D (6 bases). The V gene lost 0 bases and the J gene lost 0 bases, with 11 bases spanning the gap. Germline assignment: CDR1 SGHRS and CDR2 YFSETQ. This CDR3 spans 16 amino acids. Here the CDR3 DNA reads TGCGCCAGCAGCTTGGCCTGGGACATTAGCACAGATACGCAGTATTTT. Its translation: CASSLAWDISTDTQYF.

The V gene is TRBV9, the J gene TRBJ2-7; 9 bases align to TRBD1. Losses at the gene ends were 4 bases for V and 1 base for J; bases not matched to a gene: 6. This CDR3 region has 15 residues. Germline lookup yields CDR1 SGDLS and CDR2 YYNGEE. Written as DNA, the CDR3 is TGTGCCAGCAGCCCACGACAGGGGGGTTCCTACGAGCAGTACTTC. The encoded protein is CASSPRQGGSYEQYF.

The V and J genes are TRBV9 and TRBJ1-6; D ambiguous. The CDR3 runs to 13 residues. Trimming left V 0 bases short and J 5 bases short, with 3 bases between. Germline V gene data show CDR1 as SGDLS and CDR2 as YYNGEE. DNA of the CDR3: TGTGCCAGCAGCGTAGTGGATAATTCACCCCTCCACTTT. Its protein product is CASSVVDNSPLHF.

This clone came up a few times. CDR3 loop: CAWTTVENSPLHF. CDR3 nucleotide sequence: TGTGCCTGGACGACAGTCGAAAATTCACCCCTCCACTTT. The chain recombines TRBV30 with TRBJ1-6; D is perhaps TRBD1 (5 bases). Germline V gene lookup returns CDR1 GTSNPN and CDR2 SVGIG (reference sequence). The CDR3 has 13 residues. V shed 4 bases and J shed 7 bases, with 11 bases lying between them.

This clone appeared a single time. The V and J genes are TRBV30 and TRBJ1-5; TRBD1 aligns across 9 bases. The V segment lost 0 bases and the J segment 6 bases; nucleotides outside the gene matches: 6. The germline gives CDR1 GTSNPN, CDR2 SVGIG (reference sequence). The CDR3 totals 15 residues. CDR3 region: CAWSVQGAEGQPQHF. The CDR3 DNA sequence: TGTGCCTGGAGTGTACAGGGGGCTGAGGGTCAGCCCCAGCATTTT.

The V gene is TRBV5-6, the J gene TRBJ1-2; 7 bases are shared with TRBD1. V lost 4 bases and J lost 5; bases outside the gene matches: 5. This CDR3 spans 13 amino acids. From germline, CDR1 is SGHDT and CDR2 YYEEEE. The CDR3 nucleotides read TGTGCCAGCAGCCGGAGGACAGGTTATGGCTACACCTTC. It codes for CASSRRTGYGYTF.

The chain combines TRBV7-3 with TRBJ2-7; D possibly corresponds to TRBD2 (5 bases). Germline V gene lookup returns CDR1 SGHTA and CDR2 FQGTGA. The CDR3 contains 13 residues. The V gene lost 5 bases and the J gene lost 0 bases, with 8 bases spanning the gap. The CDR3 reads CASSQAVSYEQYF. The DNA of the CDR3 is TGTGCCAGCAGCCAAGCGGTCTCCTACGAGCAGTACTTC.